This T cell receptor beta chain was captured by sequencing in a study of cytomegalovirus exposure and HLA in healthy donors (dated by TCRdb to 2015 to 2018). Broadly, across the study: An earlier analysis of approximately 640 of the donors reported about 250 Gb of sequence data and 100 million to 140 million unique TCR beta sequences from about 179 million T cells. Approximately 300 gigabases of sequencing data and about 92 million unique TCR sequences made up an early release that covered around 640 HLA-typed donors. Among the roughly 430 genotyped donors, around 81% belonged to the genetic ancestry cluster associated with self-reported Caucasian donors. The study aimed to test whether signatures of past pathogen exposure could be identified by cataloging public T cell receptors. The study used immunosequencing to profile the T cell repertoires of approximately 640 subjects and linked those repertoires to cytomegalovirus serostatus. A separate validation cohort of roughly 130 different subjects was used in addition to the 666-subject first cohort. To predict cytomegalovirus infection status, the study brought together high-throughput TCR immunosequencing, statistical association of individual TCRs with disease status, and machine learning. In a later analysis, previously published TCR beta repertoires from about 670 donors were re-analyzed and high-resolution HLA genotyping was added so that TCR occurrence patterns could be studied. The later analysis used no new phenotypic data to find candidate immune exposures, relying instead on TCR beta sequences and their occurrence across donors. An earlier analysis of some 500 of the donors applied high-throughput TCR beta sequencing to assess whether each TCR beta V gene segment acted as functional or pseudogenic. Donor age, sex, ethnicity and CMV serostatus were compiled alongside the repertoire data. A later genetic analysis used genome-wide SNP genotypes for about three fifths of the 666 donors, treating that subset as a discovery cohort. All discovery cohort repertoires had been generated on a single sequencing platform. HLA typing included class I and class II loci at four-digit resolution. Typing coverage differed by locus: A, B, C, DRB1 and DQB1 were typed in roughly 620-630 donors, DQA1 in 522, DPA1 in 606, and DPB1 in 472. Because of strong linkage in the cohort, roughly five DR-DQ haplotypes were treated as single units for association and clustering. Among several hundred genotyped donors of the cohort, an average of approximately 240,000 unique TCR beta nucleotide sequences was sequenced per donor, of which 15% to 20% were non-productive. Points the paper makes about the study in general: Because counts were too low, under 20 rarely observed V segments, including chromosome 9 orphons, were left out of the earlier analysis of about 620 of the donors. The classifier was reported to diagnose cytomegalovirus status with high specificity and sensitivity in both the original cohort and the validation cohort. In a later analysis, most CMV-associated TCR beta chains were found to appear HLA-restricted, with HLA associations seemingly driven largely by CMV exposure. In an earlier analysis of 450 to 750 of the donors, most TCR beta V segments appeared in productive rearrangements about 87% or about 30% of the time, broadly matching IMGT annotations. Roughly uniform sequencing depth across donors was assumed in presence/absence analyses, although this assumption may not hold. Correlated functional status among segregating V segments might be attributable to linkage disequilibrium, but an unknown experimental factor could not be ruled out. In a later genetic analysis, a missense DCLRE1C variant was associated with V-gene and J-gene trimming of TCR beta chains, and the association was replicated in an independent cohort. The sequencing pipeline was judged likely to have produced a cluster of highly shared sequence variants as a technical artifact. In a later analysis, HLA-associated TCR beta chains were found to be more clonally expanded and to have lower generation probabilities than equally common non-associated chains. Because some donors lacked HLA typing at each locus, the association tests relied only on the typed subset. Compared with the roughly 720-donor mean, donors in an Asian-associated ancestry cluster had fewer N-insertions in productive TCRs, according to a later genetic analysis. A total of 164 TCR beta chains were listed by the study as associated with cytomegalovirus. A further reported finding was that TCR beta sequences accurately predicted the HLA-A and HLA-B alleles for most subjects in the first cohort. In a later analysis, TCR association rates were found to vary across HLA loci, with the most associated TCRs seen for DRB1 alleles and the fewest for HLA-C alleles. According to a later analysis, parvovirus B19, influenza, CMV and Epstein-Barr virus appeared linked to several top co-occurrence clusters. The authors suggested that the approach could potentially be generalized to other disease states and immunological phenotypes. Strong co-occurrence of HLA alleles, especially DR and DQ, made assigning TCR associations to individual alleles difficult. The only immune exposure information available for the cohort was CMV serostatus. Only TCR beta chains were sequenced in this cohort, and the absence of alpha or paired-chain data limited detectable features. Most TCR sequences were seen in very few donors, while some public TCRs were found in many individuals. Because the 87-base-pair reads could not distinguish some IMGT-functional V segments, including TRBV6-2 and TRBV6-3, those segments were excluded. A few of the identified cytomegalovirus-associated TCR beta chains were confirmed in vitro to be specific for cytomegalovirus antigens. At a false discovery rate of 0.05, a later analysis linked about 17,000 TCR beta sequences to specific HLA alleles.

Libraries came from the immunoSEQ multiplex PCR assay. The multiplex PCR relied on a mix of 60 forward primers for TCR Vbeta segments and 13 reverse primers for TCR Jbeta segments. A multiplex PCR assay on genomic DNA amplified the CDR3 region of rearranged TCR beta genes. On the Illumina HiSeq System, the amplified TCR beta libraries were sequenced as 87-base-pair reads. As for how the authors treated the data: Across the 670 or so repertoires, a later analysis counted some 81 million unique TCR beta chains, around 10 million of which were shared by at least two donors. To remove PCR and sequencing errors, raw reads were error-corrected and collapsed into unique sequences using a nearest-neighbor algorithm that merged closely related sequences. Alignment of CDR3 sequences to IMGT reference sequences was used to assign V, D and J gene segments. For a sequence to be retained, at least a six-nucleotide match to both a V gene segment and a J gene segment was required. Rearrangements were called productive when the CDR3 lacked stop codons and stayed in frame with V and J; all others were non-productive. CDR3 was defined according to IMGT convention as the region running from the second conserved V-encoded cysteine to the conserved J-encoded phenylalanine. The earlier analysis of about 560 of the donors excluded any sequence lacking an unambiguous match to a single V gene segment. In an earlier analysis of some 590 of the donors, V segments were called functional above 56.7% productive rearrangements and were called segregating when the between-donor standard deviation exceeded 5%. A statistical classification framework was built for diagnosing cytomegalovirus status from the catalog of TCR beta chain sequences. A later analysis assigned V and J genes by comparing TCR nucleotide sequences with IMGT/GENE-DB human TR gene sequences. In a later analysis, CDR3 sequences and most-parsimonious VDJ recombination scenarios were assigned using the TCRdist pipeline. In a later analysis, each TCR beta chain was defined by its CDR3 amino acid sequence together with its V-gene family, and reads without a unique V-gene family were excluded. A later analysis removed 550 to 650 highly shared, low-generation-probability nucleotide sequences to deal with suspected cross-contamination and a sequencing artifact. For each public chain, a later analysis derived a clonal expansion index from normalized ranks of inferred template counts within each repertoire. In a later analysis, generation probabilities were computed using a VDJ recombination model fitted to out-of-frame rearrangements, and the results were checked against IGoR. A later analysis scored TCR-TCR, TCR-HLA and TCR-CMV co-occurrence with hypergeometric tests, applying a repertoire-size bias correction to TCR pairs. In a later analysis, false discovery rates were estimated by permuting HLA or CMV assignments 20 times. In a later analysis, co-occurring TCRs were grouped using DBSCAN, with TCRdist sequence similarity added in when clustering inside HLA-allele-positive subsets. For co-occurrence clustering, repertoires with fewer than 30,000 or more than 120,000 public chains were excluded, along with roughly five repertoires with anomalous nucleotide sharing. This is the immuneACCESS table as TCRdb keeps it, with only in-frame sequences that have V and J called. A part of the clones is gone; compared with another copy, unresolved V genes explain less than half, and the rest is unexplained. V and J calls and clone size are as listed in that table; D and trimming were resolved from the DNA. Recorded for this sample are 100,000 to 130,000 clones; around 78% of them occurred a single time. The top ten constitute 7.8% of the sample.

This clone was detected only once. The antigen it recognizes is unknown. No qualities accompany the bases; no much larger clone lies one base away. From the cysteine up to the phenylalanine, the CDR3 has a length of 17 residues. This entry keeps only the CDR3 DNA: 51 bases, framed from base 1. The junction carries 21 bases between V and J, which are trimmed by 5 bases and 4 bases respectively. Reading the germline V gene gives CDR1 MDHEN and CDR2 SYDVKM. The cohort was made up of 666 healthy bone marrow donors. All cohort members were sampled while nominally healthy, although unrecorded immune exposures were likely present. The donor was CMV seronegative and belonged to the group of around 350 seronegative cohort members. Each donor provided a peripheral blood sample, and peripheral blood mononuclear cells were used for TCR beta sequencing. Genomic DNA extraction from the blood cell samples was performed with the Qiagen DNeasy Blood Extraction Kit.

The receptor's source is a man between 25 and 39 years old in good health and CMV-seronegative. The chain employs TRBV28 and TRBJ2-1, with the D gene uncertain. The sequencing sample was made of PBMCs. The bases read TGTGCCAGCAGTCCCTCCCAACTTTCCGCCAATTACAATGAGCAGTTCTTC. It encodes CASSPSQLSANYNEQFF.